This T cell receptor (beta chain) originates from a study of cytomegalovirus exposure and HLA in healthy donors. This clone has just one count. Its antigen is unidentified. Notes on the study in general: The study labeled 164 TCR beta chains cytomegalovirus-associated. In vitro confirmation showed a few CMV-associated chains to be CMV antigen specific. Despite most TCR sequences being rare, some public TCRs occurred in many donors. Subsequent analysis showed first-cohort TCR clusters tending to co-occur in some 120 validation repertoires.

The V and J ends lost 5 bases and 4 bases, in that order; junction bases with no gene match: 6. Germline V CDR1 and CDR2: LNHDA, SQIVND (reference sequence). The CDR3 has 14 residues. Profiled with immunoSEQ multiplex PCR; TCRdb holds only in-frame clones, not every one. The top ten clones hold under 15% of a sample with 200,000 or so clones, approximately 80% of them seen once. The chain carries TRBV19 and TRBJ1-2, with 8 bases lining up with TRBD1. The receptor was derived from a woman aged 25 to 39 in good health and CMV-seropositive. Sequenced material: PBMCs. Here the CDR3 reads CASSPTGVSYGYTF. CDR3 DNA sequence: TGTGCCAGTAGTCCGACAGGGGTTAGCTATGGCTACACCTTC.